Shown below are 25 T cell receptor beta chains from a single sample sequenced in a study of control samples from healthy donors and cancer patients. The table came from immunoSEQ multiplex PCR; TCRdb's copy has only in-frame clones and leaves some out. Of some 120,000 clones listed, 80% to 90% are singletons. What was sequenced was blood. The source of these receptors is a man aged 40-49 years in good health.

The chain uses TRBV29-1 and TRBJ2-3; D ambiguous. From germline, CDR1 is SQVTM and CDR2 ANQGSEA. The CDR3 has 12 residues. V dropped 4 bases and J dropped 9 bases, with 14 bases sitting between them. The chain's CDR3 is CSVAPSAETQYF. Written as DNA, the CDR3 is TGCAGCGTTGCCCCGTCGGCGGAGACGCAGTATTTT.

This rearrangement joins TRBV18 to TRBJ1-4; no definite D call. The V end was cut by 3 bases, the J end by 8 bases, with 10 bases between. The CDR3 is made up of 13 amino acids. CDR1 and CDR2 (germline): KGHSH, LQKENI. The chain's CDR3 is CASSPELGEKLFF. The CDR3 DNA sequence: TGTGCCAGCTCACCCGAACTTGGGGAAAAACTGTTTTTT.

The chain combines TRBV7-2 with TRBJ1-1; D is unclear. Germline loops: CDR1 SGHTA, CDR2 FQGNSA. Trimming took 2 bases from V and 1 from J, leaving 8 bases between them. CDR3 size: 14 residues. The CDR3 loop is CASSLLGANTEAFF. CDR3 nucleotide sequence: TGTGCCAGCAGCTTATTGGGAGCGAACACTGAAGCTTTCTTT.

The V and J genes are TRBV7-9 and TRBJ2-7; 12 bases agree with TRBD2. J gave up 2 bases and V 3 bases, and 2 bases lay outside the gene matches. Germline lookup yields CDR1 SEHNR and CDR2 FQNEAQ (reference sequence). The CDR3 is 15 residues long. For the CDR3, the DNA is TGTGCCAGCAGCTTCGCTAGCGGGGGGGCCTACGAGCAGTACTTC. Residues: CASSFASGGAYEQYF.

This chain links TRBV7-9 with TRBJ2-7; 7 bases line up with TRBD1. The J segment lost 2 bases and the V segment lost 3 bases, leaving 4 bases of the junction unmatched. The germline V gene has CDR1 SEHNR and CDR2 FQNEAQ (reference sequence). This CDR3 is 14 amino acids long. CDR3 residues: CASSLLGGPYEQYF. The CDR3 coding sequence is TGTGCCAGCAGCTTGTTAGGGGGCCCCTACGAGCAGTACTTC.

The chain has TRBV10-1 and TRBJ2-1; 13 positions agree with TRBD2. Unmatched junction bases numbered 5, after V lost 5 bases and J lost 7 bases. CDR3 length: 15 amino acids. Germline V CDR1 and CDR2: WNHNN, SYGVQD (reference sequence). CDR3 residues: CASSKGLAGTNEQFF. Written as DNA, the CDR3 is TGCGCCAGCAGTAAGGGACTAGCGGGGACGAATGAGCAGTTCTTC.

DNA for the CDR3: TGTGCCAGCAGCTTAAAGGCGCAGATGGGAGCTTTCTTT. Translated: CASSLKAQMGAFF. The chain employs TRBV7-2 and TRBJ1-1; D not resolved. Germline values: CDR1 SGHTA, CDR2 FQGNSA. The V end lost 2 bases, the J end lost 10 bases, and 14 bases lay between the germline ends. The CDR3 runs 13 residues.

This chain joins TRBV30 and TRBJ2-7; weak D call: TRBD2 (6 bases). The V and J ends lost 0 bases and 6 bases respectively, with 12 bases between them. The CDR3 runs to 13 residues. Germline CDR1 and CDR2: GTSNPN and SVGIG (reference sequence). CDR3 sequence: CAWSVLIGGEQYF. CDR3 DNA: TGTGCCTGGAGTGTACTTATCGGGGGCGAGCAGTACTTC.

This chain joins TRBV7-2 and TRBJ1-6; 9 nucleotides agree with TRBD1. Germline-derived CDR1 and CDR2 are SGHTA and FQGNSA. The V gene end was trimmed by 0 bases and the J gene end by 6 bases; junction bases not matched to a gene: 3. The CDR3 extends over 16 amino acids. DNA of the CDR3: TGTGCCAGCAGCTTAGCTCACAGGGGGCTTAATTCACCCCTCCACTTT. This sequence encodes CASSLAHRGLNSPLHF.

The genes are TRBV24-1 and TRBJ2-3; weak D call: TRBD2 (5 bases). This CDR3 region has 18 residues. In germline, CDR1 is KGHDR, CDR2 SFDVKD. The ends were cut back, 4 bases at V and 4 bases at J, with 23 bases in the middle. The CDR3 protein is CATSDVVGAGPPSDTQYF. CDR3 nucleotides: TGTGCCACCAGTGACGTCGTGGGAGCCGGGCCCCCCTCAGATACGCAGTATTTT.

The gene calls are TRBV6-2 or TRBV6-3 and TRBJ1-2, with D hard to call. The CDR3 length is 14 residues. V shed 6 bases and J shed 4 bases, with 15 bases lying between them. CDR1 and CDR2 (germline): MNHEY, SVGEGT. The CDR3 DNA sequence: TGTGCCAGCAGCGACGGGGTCAGTCTCTATGGCTACACCTTC. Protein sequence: CASSDGVSLYGYTF.

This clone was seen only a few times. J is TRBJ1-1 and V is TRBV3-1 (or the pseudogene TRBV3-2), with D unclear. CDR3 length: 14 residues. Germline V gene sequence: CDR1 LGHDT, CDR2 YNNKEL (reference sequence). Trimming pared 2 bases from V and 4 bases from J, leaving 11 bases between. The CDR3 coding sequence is TGTGCCAGCAGCCAAAATGGTGCGAGCACTGAAGCTTTCTTT. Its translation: CASSQNGASTEAFF.

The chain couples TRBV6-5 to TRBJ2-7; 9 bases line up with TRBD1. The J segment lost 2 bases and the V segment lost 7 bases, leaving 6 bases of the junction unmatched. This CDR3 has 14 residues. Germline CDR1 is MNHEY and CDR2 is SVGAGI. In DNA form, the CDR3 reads TGTGCCAGCACCTACAGGGGGCAAACCTACGAGCAGTACTTC. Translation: CASTYRGQTYEQYF.

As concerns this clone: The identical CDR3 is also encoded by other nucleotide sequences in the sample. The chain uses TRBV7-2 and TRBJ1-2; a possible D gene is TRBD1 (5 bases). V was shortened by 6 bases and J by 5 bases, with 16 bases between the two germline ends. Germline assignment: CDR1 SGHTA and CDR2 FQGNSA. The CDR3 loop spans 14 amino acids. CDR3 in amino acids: CASSLGVGGYGYTF. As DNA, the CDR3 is TGTGCCAGCAGTTTGGGGGTGGGGGGGTATGGCTACACCTTC.

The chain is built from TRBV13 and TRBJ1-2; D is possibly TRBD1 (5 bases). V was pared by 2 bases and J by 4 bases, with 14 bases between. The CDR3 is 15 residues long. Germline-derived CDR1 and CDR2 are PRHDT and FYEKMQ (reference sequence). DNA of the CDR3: TGTGCCAGCAGCTTACGAATCCAGGGAGGCTATGGCTACACCTTC. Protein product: CASSLRIQGGYGYTF.

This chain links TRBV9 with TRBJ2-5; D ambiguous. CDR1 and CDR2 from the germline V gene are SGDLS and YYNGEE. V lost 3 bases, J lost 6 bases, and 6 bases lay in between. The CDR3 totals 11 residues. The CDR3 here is CASSAGQTQYF. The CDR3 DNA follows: TGTGCCAGCAGCGCCGGACAGACCCAGTACTTC.

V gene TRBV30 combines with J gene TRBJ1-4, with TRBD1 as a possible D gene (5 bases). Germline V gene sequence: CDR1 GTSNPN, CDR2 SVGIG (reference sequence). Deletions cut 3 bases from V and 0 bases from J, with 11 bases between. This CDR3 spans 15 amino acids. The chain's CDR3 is CAWRGTGATNEKLFF. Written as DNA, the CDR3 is TGTGCCTGGAGAGGTACAGGAGCAACTAATGAAAAACTGTTTTTT.

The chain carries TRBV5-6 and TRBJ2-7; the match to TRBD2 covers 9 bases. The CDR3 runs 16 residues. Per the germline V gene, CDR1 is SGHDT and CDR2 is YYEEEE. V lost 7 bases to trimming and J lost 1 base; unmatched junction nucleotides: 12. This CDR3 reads CASWSVLAGLSYEQYF. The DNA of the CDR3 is TGTGCCAGCTGGAGTGTCCTAGCGGGGCTATCCTACGAGCAGTACTTC.

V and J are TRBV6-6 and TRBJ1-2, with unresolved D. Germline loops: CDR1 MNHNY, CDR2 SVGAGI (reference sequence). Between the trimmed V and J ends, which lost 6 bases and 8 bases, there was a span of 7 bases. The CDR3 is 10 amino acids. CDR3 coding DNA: TGTGCCAGCAGCCAACGAGGCTACACCTTC. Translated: CASSQRGYTF.

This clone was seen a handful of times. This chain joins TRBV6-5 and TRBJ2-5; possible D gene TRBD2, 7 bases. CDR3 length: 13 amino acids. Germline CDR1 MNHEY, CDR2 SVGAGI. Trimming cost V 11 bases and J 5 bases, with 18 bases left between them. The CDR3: CAGQEGGVETQYF. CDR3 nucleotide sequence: TGTGCCGGCCAGGAAGGGGGGGTGGAGACCCAGTACTTC.

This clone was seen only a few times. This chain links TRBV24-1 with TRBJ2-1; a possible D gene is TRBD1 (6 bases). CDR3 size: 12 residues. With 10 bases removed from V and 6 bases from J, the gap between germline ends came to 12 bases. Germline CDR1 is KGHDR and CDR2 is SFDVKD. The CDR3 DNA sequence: TGTGCCACGCAGGGGCAGGGCAATGAGCAGTTCTTC. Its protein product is CATQGQGNEQFF.

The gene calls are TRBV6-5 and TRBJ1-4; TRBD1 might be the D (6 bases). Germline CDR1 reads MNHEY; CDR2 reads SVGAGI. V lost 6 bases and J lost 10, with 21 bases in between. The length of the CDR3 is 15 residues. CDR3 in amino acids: CASSGGQANRGKLFF. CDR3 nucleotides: TGTGCCAGCAGCGGGGGACAAGCAAATCGTGGAAAACTGTTTTTT.

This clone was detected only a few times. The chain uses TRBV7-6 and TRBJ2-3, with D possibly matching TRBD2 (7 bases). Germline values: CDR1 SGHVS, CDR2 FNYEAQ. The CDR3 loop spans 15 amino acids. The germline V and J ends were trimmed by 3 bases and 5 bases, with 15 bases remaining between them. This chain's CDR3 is CASSLAGARRDTQYF. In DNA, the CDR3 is TGTGCCAGCAGCTTGGCGGGGGCTAGGAGAGATACGCAGTATTTT.

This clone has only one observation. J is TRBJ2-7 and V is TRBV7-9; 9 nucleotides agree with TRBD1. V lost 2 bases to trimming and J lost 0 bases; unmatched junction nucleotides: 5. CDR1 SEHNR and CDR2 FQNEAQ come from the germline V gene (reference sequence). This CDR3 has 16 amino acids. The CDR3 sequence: CASSLRRDRDSYEQYF. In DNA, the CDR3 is TGTGCCAGCAGCTTACGCCGGGACAGGGACTCCTACGAGCAGTACTTC.

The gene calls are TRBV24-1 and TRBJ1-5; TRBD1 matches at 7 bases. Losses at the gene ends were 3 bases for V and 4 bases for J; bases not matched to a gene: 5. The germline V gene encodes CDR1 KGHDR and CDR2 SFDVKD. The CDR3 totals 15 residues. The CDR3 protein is CATSDPNRGNQPQHF. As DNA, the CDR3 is TGTGCCACCAGTGATCCTAACAGGGGAAATCAGCCCCAGCATTTT.